Sequencing of this T cell receptor (beta chain) was carried out in a study of blood T cell repertoires in COVID-19. On the study more broadly: Spain, Italy and the United States supplied samples that represented acute and convalescent COVID-19. The analysed material was cDNA or gDNA that came from T cells, B-cell-depleted T cells, or PBMCs.

Original processing methods: Reference gene primer amplification gave nucleated cell count estimates. Some clones are missing from TCRdb's copy, which holds only in-frame ones; the method was immunoSEQ multiplex PCR. V, J and clone size are those of that table, while D and trimming were read from the DNA. Counted here are around 200,000 clones, roughly 84% occurring once; the ten biggest clones make up 4.5% to 5%. The sample consisted of peripheral blood. The sequence derives from an elderly woman with acute or convalescent COVID-19.

CDR3 region: CASSRLADLTDTQYF. CDR3 coding DNA: TGTGCCAGTAGTCGCCTAGCGGATCTCACAGATACGCAGTATTTT. The V gene is TRBV19, the J gene TRBJ2-3, with 7 bases matching TRBD2. V lost 5 bases, J lost 2 bases, and 7 bases stayed unmatched. This CDR3 is built from 15 residues. Germline V gives CDR1 LNHDA, CDR2 SQIVND (reference sequence).